The clone carrying this T cell receptor beta chain came up a few times. One end of the junction is discordant with germline, which a read error may explain. The template was RNA from unsorted bulk tissue. This non-tumor lung sample came from over 3 cm beyond the tumor edge. Donors were chemotherapy-naive, newly diagnosed lung cancer surgical patients in China, August–late 2014. This specimen comes from a study of tumor and adjacent non-tumor tissue in lung cancer. As for the study in general: Patients were aged roughly 31 to 76, approximately 11 men and a handful of women, stage I to III.

TCRbeta libraries were built with three rounds of nested PCR, modified from ARM-PCR. MiXCR, run by TCRdb on the multiplex PCR reads, gives a single entry per CDR3 protein. The top ten hold 35% to 50% of the sample, which has around 40,000 distinct CDR3 sequences, roughly 60% seen once. Germline CDR1 and CDR2: SGHNT and YYREEE (reference sequence). The CDR3 loop spans 17 amino acids. This TCR derives from a man aged 50-59 years with non-small cell lung cancer. The specimen sequenced was distant non-tumor lung tissue. The J gene is TRBJ2-7, the V gene TRBV5-4; 8 bases agree with TRBD2. The CDR3: CASSRLEIAGSSYEHYF. The CDR3 DNA reads as TGCGCCAGCAGCCGATTGGAAATAGCGGGGAGCTCCTACGAGCATTACTTC.